This T cell receptor (beta chain) was identified in a study of Ad26.COV2.S vaccination and SARS-CoV-2 variants. Study results and limitations: Vaccine recipients showed a spike-specific TCR breadth that was higher than in placebo recipients. Possibly, TCR breadth and depth analyses underestimated total T cell responses.

A remark on this clone: The target antigen is unknown.

Libraries were prepared by immunoSEQ multiplex PCR; TCRdb keeps only in-frame clonotypes and omits some of them. The sample lists 350,000 to 450,000 clones, 89% seen once, with over 1.5% in the top ten. Specified treatment: roughly 18 received Ad26.COV2.S at low or high dose, single or two shots; about 5 received placebo; per-sample allocation not given. Collection of samples fell on day 63 after the first vaccine or placebo injection. Boston provided a donor who was an adult aged 18-55 years. The length of the CDR3 is 14 residues. Germline values: CDR1 GTSNPN, CDR2 SVGIG (reference sequence). V dropped 1 base and J dropped 4 bases, with 11 bases sitting between them.

The sequence was collected from a person aged 18-65 years who received the Ad26.COV2.S COVID-19 vaccine or a placebo. This specimen consisted of peripheral blood, obtained in a trial of Ad26.COV2.S vaccine versus placebo. The V call is TRBV30, the J call TRBJ1-5; D not resolved. The CDR3 loop reads CAWSGQPVNQPQHF. The CDR3 DNA follows: TGTGCCTGGAGTGGGCAGCCCGTAAATCAGCCCCAGCATTTT.